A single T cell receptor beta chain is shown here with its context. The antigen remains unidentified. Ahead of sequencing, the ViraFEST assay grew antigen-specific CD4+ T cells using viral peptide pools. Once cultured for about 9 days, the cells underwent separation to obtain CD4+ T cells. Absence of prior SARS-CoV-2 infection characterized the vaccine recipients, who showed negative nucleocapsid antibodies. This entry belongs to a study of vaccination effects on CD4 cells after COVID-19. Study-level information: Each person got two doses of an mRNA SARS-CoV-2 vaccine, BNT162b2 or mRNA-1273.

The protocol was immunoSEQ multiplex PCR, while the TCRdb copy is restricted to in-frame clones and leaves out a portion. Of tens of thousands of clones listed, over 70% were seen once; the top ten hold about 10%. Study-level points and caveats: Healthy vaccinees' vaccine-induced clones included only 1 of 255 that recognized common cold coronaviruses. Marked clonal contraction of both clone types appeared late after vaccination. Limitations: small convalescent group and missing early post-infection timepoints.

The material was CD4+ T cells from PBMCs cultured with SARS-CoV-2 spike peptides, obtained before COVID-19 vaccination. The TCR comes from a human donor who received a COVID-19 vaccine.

The CDR3 DNA reads TGTGCCAGCAGTTTATGGGGAGGCGGGGAGCTGTTTTTT. Translated: CASSLWGGGELFF. The rearrangement links TRBV12-3 or TRBV12-4 to TRBJ2-2; weak D call: TRBD2 (6 bases). This CDR3 spans 13 amino acids. V lost 2 bases to trimming and J lost 7 bases, with 8 bases between them.